What follows are 27 T cell receptor beta chains derived from one specimen sequenced in a study of Graves' ophthalmopathy and Graves' hyperthyroidism. TCR beta CDR3 amplification used RNA transcripts. The first round was an RT-PCR with HTBI primers, and the second round was a multiplex PCR. TCRdb passed the multiplex PCR reads through MiXCR, listing each CDR3 protein once. In the table there are hundreds of thousands of distinct CDR3 sequences, 20% to 25% of which are singletons. The sequenced material came from peripheral blood. The receptors were sampled from a woman aged 18-30 years with stable Graves' hyperthyroidism. Some clones in this sample may be carry-over from other donors' samples.

The table lists this clonotype with many counts. The chain links TRBV7-3 to TRBJ2-5, with D unclear. Looked up from germline, CDR1 is SGHTA and CDR2 is FQGTGA. This CDR3 has 13 amino acids. V dropped 5 bases and J dropped 6 bases, with 13 bases sitting between them. CDR3 coding DNA: TGTGCCAGCAGCCCAGAAACCCTACAGACCCAGTACTTC. The encoded protein is CASSPETLQTQYF.

This clonotype was seen at least ten times. The chain uses TRBV19 and TRBJ1-6; D is uncertain. The CDR3 extends over 15 amino acids. V lost 6 bases to trimming and J lost 4 bases, with 13 bases between them. Germline lookup yields CDR1 LNHDA and CDR2 SQIVND (reference sequence). The CDR3 loop is CASSLTGRYNSPLHF. The DNA for the CDR3 is TGTGCCAGTAGCCTAACTGGGAGGTATAATTCACCCCTCCACTTT.

The chain joins TRBV6-5 to TRBJ1-1; D perhaps matches TRBD1 (5 bases). Trimming took 2 bases from V and 5 from J, leaving 15 bases between them. This CDR3 is built from 15 residues. The germline CDR1 and CDR2 sequences are MNHEY and SVGAGI. DNA for the CDR3: TGTGCCAGCAGTTACATTGGGGGAAGAAGAACTGAAGCTTTCTTT. It yields the protein CASSYIGGRRTEAFF.

This clonotype was seen repeatedly, ten times or more. This rearrangement joins TRBV2 to TRBJ1-1; perhaps TRBD1 as D (5 bases). Germline lookup yields CDR1 SNHLY and CDR2 FYNNEI. This CDR3 has 11 residues. The V gene lost 11 bases and the J gene lost 5 bases, with 12 bases spanning the gap. The CDR3 here is CAQDWGTEAFF. DNA of the CDR3: TGTGCCCAGGACTGGGGGACTGAAGCTTTCTTT. Together with reference TRBV2 and TRBJ1-1, the CDR3 gives the full variable domain: EPEVTQTPSHQVTQMGQEVILRCVPISNHLYFYWYRQILGQKVEFLVSFYNNEISEKSEIFDDQFSVERPDGSNFTLKIRSTKLEDSAMYFCAQDWGTEAFFGQGTRLTVV.

Of note for this clonotype: At one end, the junction sequence differs from germline, possibly due to a read error. The chain carries TRBV28 and TRBJ2-7; TRBD2 matches at 11 bases. The CDR3 totals 15 residues. Germline V gives CDR1 MDHEN, CDR2 SYDVKM. The chain's CDR3 is CAGSVIAGGPYEQYF. CDR3 DNA: TGTGCCGGCAGCGTTATAGCGGGGGGGCCCTACGAGCAGTACTTC.

This clonotype has ten or more counts. For the CDR3, the DNA is TGCGCCAGCGGGATACAGGGTCTGAACACTGAAGCTTTCTTT. As protein: CASGIQGLNTEAFF. This chain links TRBV5-1 with TRBJ1-1, with TRBD1 as a possible D gene (6 bases). Trimming took 7 bases from V and 0 from J, leaving 13 bases between them. The length of the CDR3 is 14 residues. Germline V gene lookup returns CDR1 SGHRS and CDR2 YFSETQ. Variable domain in full (rest from reference TRBV5-1 and TRBJ1-1): KAGVTQTPRYLIKTRGQQVTLSCSPISGHRSVSWYQQTPGQGLQFLFEYFSETQRNKGNFPGRFSGRQFSNSRSEMNVSTLELGDSALYLCASGIQGLNTEAFFGQGTRLTVV.

This clonotype was recorded many times. This likely comes from a read error, as the CDR3 has no conserved phenylalanine or tryptophan at its end. The chain has TRBV20-1 and TRBJ2-5; D is unresolved. The CDR3 is 13 amino acids. The germline gives CDR1 DFQATT, CDR2 SNEGSKA (reference sequence). V lost 0 bases and J lost 2, with 7 bases in between. CDR3 nucleotides: TGCAGTGCTAGAGATAGGCCTCAAGAGACCCAGTACCTC. Its protein product is CSARDRPQETQYL.

A remark on this clonotype: Since a much larger clone is just one base distant, this may be a read error. The rearrangement links TRBV19 to TRBJ2-5; D may correspond to TRBD1 or TRBD2 (6 bases each). The germline CDR1 and CDR2 sequences are LNHDA and SQIVND (reference sequence). V lost 8 bases to trimming and J lost 1 base, with 20 bases between them. The CDR3 covers 16 residues. CDR3 sequence: CASRSQGSGAQETQYF. CDR3 DNA: TGTGCCAGTCGCTCCCAGGGATCGGGGGCCCAAGAGACCCAGTACTTC.

The chain has TRBV20-1 and TRBJ1-6, with D unresolved. The CDR3 is 15 residues long. Germline CDR1 is DFQATT and CDR2 is SNEGSKA (reference sequence). V was pared by 5 bases and J by 9 bases, with 20 bases between. The CDR3 loop is CSAGGWGALRSPLHF. The CDR3 nucleotides read TGCAGTGCTGGAGGGTGGGGAGCACTCCGTTCACCCCTCCACTTT.

V and J are TRBV6-1 and TRBJ2-5; TRBD1 agrees at 12 bases. The CDR3 covers 15 residues. The ends lost 1 base at V and 8 bases at J; junction bases unmatched: 5. From germline, CDR1 is MNHNS and CDR2 SASEGT. CDR3: CASSEGQGTGGTQYF. The CDR3 DNA is TGTGCCAGCAGTGAAGGCCAGGGGACAGGGGGCACCCAGTACTTC.

This clonotype was seen at least ten times. This chain links TRBV29-1 with TRBJ1-1; D gene ambiguous. Germline values: CDR1 SQVTM, CDR2 ANQGSEA. Trimming shortened V by 6 bases and J by 11 bases, and 16 bases separated the two germline ends. This CDR3 is 11 amino acids long. CDR3 nucleotide sequence: TGCAGCGTAAGCGACACTCGGCGGGCTTTCTTT. It encodes CSVSDTRRAFF.

The rearrangement joins TRBV18 to TRBJ1-1, with TRBD1 matching over 7 bases. Germline V CDR1 and CDR2: KGHSH, LQKENI. The CDR3 sequence is 15 residues long. V gave up 3 bases and J gave up 3 bases; unmatched junction bases: 7. CDR3 nucleotides: TGTGCCAGCTCACCGGTACAGGGGTCGCACACTGAAGCTTTCTTT. This sequence encodes CASSPVQGSHTEAFF.

This clonotype was found many times. The chain is built from TRBV5-1 and TRBJ2-2, with D hard to call. There are 14 residues in the CDR3. V was clipped by 2 bases and J by 1 base, with 6 bases between them. Germline V gives CDR1 SGHRS, CDR2 YFSETQ. CDR3 nucleotides: TGCGCCAGCAGCTTAAGCTGGAACACCGGGGAGCTGTTTTTT. It is translated as CASSLSWNTGELFF.

This clonotype was seen ten or more times. The DNA of the CDR3 is TGTGCTAGTGGTTTGAATCAGGGGCGTGGGACTGAAGCTTTCTTT. It encodes CASGLNQGRGTEAFF. The chain uses TRBV12-5 and TRBJ1-1, with D maybe TRBD1 (6 bases). There are 15 residues in the CDR3. V shed 2 bases and J shed 5 bases, with 15 bases lying between them. Germline loops: CDR1 LGHNT, CDR2 FRNRAP.

This clonotype was recorded at least ten times. The chain combines TRBV6-1 with TRBJ1-2; D possibly corresponds to TRBD1 (5 bases). Deletions cut 3 bases from V and 4 bases from J, with 15 bases between. The CDR3 is 15 amino acids. Per the germline V gene, CDR1 is MNHNS and CDR2 is SASEGT. The CDR3 bases are TGTGCCAGCAGTGAGACCTACGGACACCTCTATGGCTACACCTTC. This encodes CASSETYGHLYGYTF.

The rearrangement joins TRBV20-1 to TRBJ2-7; no clear D gene. The CDR3 runs 10 residues. Germline V lookup: CDR1 DFQATT, CDR2 SNEGSKA (reference sequence). V was cut by 6 bases and J by 0 bases, with 3 bases left in between. The CDR3, as DNA: TGCAGTGCCGCCTCCTACGAGCAGTACTTC. It is translated as CSAASYEQYF.

Ten or more counts support this clonotype. The J gene is TRBJ1-5, the V gene TRBV4-1, with a weak D call TRBD1 (5 bases). The germline V gene encodes CDR1 MGHRA and CDR2 YSYEKL. The CDR3 length is 14 residues. Trimming cost V 4 bases and J 7 bases, with 14 bases left between them. This CDR3 is CASSPGRGGQPQHF. The CDR3 bases are TGCGCCAGCAGCCCTGGGAGGGGTGGGCAGCCCCAGCATTTT.

The chain employs TRBV18 and TRBJ2-7, with 7 bases that match TRBD1. The CDR3 totals 13 residues. The V gene end was trimmed by 6 bases and the J gene end by 3 bases; junction bases not matched to a gene: 5. In germline, CDR1 is KGHSH, CDR2 LQKENI. This CDR3 reads CASSRRGIYEQYF. CDR3 coding DNA: TGTGCCAGCTCCCGCAGGGGGATCTACGAGCAGTACTTC. The whole variable domain, remainder taken from reference TRBV18 and TRBJ2-7, is NAGVMQNPRHLVRRRGQEARLRCSPMKGHSHVYWYRQLPEEGLKFMVYLQKENIIDESGMPKERFSAEFPKEGPSILRIQQVVRGDSAAYFCASSRRGIYEQYFGPGTRLTVT.

In this sample, this clonotype turned up many times. The chain joins TRBV6-2 or TRBV6-3 to TRBJ2-7, with a weak D call TRBD2 (6 bases). V was clipped by 5 bases and J by 0 bases, with 14 bases between them. CDR3 length: 15 residues. The V gene's germline CDR1 is MNHEY and CDR2 SVGEGT. CDR3 protein: CASSPLATHSYEQYF. CDR3 sequence (DNA): TGTGCCAGCAGTCCTCTAGCGACCCACTCCTACGAGCAGTACTTC.

As to this clonotype: It may be a read error: a sequence one base away is much more abundant. As the CDR3 is not closed by the conserved phenylalanine or tryptophan, this likely results from a read error. The chain couples TRBV6-1 to TRBJ2-2; 8 bases are a match to TRBD1. V shed 6 bases, J shed 0 bases, and the junction held 3 bases outside the gene matches. This CDR3 is 15 amino acids long. Germline loops: CDR1 MNHNS, CDR2 SASEGT. In DNA, the CDR3 is TGTGCCAGCAGCAGGACAGGGCCGAACACCGGGGAGCTGTTTTTG. Its protein product is CASSRTGPNTGELFL.

V is TRBV5-6 and J is TRBJ1-1; TRBD1 might be the D (5 bases). CDR3 size: 13 residues. From germline, CDR1 is SGHDT and CDR2 YYEEEE. Deletions cut 6 bases from V and 6 bases from J, with 15 bases between. CDR3 residues: CASNIRVGAEAFF. The DNA of the CDR3 is TGTGCCAGCAACATCAGGGTCGGGGCTGAAGCTTTCTTT.

This clonotype has a count of ten or more. The rearrangement uses TRBV30 and TRBJ2-2, with unresolved D. CDR1 GTSNPN and CDR2 SVGIG come from the germline V gene (reference sequence). Trimming pared 3 bases from V and 6 bases from J, leaving 14 bases between. The CDR3 is made up of 14 amino acids. The CDR3 spells CAWRQPWKPGELFF. The DNA of the CDR3 is TGTGCCTGGAGACAGCCCTGGAAGCCCGGGGAGCTGTTTTTT.

The chain recombines TRBV4-3 with TRBJ1-3; D is uncertain. The germline V gene encodes CDR1 LGHNA and CDR2 YSLEER. The ends were cut back, 0 bases at V and 0 bases at J, with 9 bases in the middle. The CDR3 is made up of 16 amino acids. As DNA, the CDR3 is TGCGCCAGCAGCCAAGATCTATCGGGCTCTGGAAACACCATATATTTT. Translated: CASSQDLSGSGNTIYF.

This clonotype was seen a few times. A junction boundary mismatches the germline segment, possibly from a read error. The gene calls are TRBV12-3 or TRBV12-4 and TRBJ2-7; D uncertain. This CDR3 has 12 amino acids. The chain's CDR3 is CASTLHHYEQYF. The CDR3 DNA reads TGTGCCAGCACTTTACACCACTACGAGCAGTACTTC.

The chain combines TRBV20-1 with TRBJ1-6, with D maybe TRBD1 (6 bases). CDR3 length: 15 amino acids. From germline, CDR1 is DFQATT and CDR2 SNEGSKA (reference sequence). The V end was cut by 1 base, the J end by 6 bases, with 13 bases between. The CDR3 spells CSARGVGALNSPLHF. Written as DNA, the CDR3 is TGCAGTGCTAGAGGCGTGGGGGCGCTTAATTCACCCCTCCACTTT.

The V gene is TRBV29-1, the J gene TRBJ1-2; possibly TRBD1 for D (5 bases). The CDR3 has 14 residues. Looked up from germline, CDR1 is SQVTM and CDR2 is ANQGSEA. Between the trimmed V and J ends, which lost 0 bases and 5 bases, there was a span of 13 bases. The CDR3 loop reads CSVEEGRGTYGYTF. The DNA for the CDR3 is TGCAGCGTTGAAGAGGGGCGGGGAACTTATGGCTACACCTTC.

Written as DNA, the CDR3 is TGTGCCAGCAGTTTAGTTTTGGGGGGCGTCTATGGCTACACCTTC. Protein product: CASSLVLGGVYGYTF. This rearrangement joins TRBV12-3 or TRBV12-4 to TRBJ1-2, with D possibly being TRBD1 (6 bases). The V end lost 1 base, the J end lost 4 bases, and 13 bases lay between the germline ends. The CDR3 has 15 residues.